This T cell receptor (beta chain) is from a study of blood T cells in healthy people across ages (dated by TCRdb to about 2015). General notes on the study: In model experiments, template switching captured about one uniquely barcoded TCR beta cDNA molecule for every two T cells. The study measured age-related changes in TCR beta repertoire diversity using deep sequencing normalized with unique cDNA molecular identifiers. For two donors (one aged 18 to 30 and one aged 80 or older), the study analyzed two additional independent replicas of 1 million unique cDNA reads from the same blood draw. Donors of different ages were randomly distributed across sequencing lanes to avoid experimental bias. Four age groups were formed from the donors: young (average approximately 15 years), middle-aged (roughly 38), aged (62) and long-lived (approximately 80). What the authors observed across the whole study: There was a strong correlation between observed TCR beta diversity and the percentage of naive T cells measured by flow cytometry. Observed TCR beta diversity per million T cells fell roughly linearly with age, and a significant reduction was already apparent by age around 40. The long-lived group showed more naive CD4+ T cells, fewer expanded clones and increased TCR diversity than the aged group, suggesting age selection. Estimates of total diversity based on one million sequenced T cells were considered lower bounds and underestimates. Because profiling used bulk unsorted PBMCs, naive and antigen-experienced compartments could not be compared conclusively. Because donor CMV infection status was unknown, age-related changes in expanded clonotypes were potentially confounded.

The CDR3 spans 11 residues, from the cysteine through the phenylalanine. Only the CDR3 part of the read is kept: 33 bases, read in frame from the first base. CDR1 and CDR2 (SGHTA, FQGNSA) derive from the germline V gene. V and J lose 5 bases and 4 bases, and a span of 6 bases separates them. The roughly 39 donors, aged 6 to 90 years, were systemically healthy Caucasian individuals from Russia. Each donor gave ten milliliters of peripheral blood, collected into EDTA-treated Vacutainer tubes. Ficoll-Paque density-gradient centrifugation was used to isolate PBMCs, with at least 6 million obtained per sample. Trizol reagent was used to extract total RNA from PBMCs, with at least 5 micrograms per sample. For every donor, flow cytometry on a PBMC aliquot measured the percentage of naive CD45RAhigh/CD27high T cells. Library preparation used 5' RACE. Data came from an Illumina HiSeq 2500. A second PCR of about 7 to 12 cycles was run with a J-beta primer mix and a sample-barcoded 5' primer. A unique molecular identifier was introduced onto each TCR beta cDNA molecule by a template-switch 5' adaptor carrying 12 random nucleotides. Each sample yielded at least 2.5 million CDR3-containing paired-end reads. The Mint cDNA synthesis kit, primed by a TRBC-specific oligonucleotide, was used to synthesize first-strand cDNA from all RNA. All cDNA was treated with uracil-DNA glycosylase and then went through a first 18-cycle PCR with the universal primers M1SS and BC2_uni_R. Per the source publication's procedure: For normalization, 1 million high-quality reads were randomly selected from each sample, with every read carrying a distinct molecular identifier. Instead of being binned into consensus sequences, reads that shared molecular identifiers were thrown out. CDR3 identification, clonotype clustering and error correction used MiTCR with a Q25 quality threshold and the strictest error-elimination algorithm. Lower-bound total TCR beta diversity was estimated with a nonparametric unseen species model using Euler transformation. TCRdb handled the public reads itself, with Q25 trimming in fastp and clone calling in MiXCR, and kept productive beta chains. CDR3 protein sequences are deduplicated, and each keeps its most common genes and DNA. These V and J calls are TCRdb output, not the study's own analysis. The table for this sample lists approximately 850,000 distinct CDR3 sequences; 55% to 70% of them were counted only once. Jointly, the top ten make up roughly 20% of the sample.

This clonotype came up a few times. Its antigen target is currently unknown. No clone much larger than this one lies a single base away; base qualities are absent. The sequenced material came from blood. This receptor was taken from a man aged 25 to 40 in good health. The rearranged segments are TRBV7-2 and TRBJ2-7; there is no confident call for the D gene. For the CDR3, the sequence is CASSTQYEQYF. The DNA sequence reads TGTGCCAGCAGCACCCAATACGAGCAGTACTTC.